A selection of T cell receptor beta chains follows, all from one sample in a study of human T cells and chemical hapten exposure. TCRdb ran MiXCR on the RACE reads and lists one entry per CDR3 protein. The data hold 80,000 to 100,000 distinct CDR3 sequences, with 8% to 10% observed a single time. This specimen consisted of whole blood, obtained in connection with sensitization to the hapten diphenylcyclopropenone (DPC). These receptors originate from a woman aged 35 to 49 with alopecia areata. Some clones in this sample may be carry-over from other donors' samples. The CDR3 runs from the conserved cysteine through the conserved F or W. A D gene is named only where the DNA matches it firmly. A row's size may be missing; if present it is once, few, many or a size class.

CDR3 length	J gene	clone size	V gene	D gene	CDR3 DNA	CDR3 protein
15	TRBJ1-6	NA	TRBV9	TRBD1	TGTGCCAGCAGCGGAACAGGGGTAGATAATTCACCCCTCCACTTT	CASSGTGVDNSPLHF
14	TRBJ1-2	few	TRBV5-1	NA	TGCGCCAGCAGCTTGGACAGTAATAACTATGGCTACACCTTC	CASSLDSNNYGYTF
16	TRBJ1-5	few	TRBV28	NA	TGTGCCAGCAGCGGACTGGGGCAGAATAGCAATCAGCCCCAGCATTTT	CASSGLGQNSNQPQHF
15	TRBJ2-7	NA	TRBV6-1	NA	TGTGCCAGCAGTGAAGAAATTACGGGCTCCTACGAGCAGTACTTC	CASSEEITGSYEQYF
14	TRBJ1-1	few	TRBV3-1	NA	TGTGCCAGCAGCCAAGCAGGGTTCGGCACTGAAGCTTTCTTT	CASSQAGFGTEAFF
12	TRBJ2-3	NA	TRBV14	NA	TGTGCCAGCAGTCGTGAGGTAGATACGCAGTATTTT	CASSREVDTQYF
15	TRBJ2-3	few	TRBV14	NA	TGTGCCAGCAGCCTTCAGACTGACCGCACAGATACGCAGTATTTT	CASSLQTDRTDTQYF
18	TRBJ1-1	many	TRBV24-1	TRBD1	TGTGCCACCAGTGTTAGACGTAGACAGGGCCCCCTCGGGACTGAAGCTTTCTTT	CATSVRRRQGPLGTEAFF
15	TRBJ2-3	NA	TRBV6-2/TRBV6-3	TRBD2	TGTGCCAGCAGTGAGCGGGGCGGCTTCACAGATACGCAGTATTTT	CASSERGGFTDTQYF
15	TRBJ1-1	NA	TRBV4-2	TRBD1	TGTGCCAGCAGCTCCCGAGGAGGGGGCAGCACTGAAGCTTTCTTT	CASSSRGGGSTEAFF
17	TRBJ2-2	once	TRBV6-2/TRBV6-3	NA	TGTGCCAGCAGCCCCACCTCGCAGGGGATCGTTGCCGGGGAGCTGTTTTTT	CASSPTSQGIVAGELFF
15	TRBJ1-1	few	TRBV5-1	TRBD1	TGCGCCAGCAGCCGACGGGACAGCCGGGCCACTGAAGCTTTCTTT	CASSRRDSRATEAFF
18	TRBJ2-1	many	TRBV18	TRBD2	TGTGCCAGCTCACCACCAAGTTTCACTAGCGGGGGAGGGGTTGAGCAGTTCTTC	CASSPPSFTSGGGVEQFF